This T cell receptor beta chain emerged from a study of PD-1 blockade in classical Hodgkin lymphoma. As to this clone: Its antigen is not known.

In every patient, relapse followed autologous stem cell transplantation, while exposure to brentuximab vedotin differed. Measured with immunoSEQ multiplex PCR; TCRdb has only the in-frame clones, and not every one. This table holds around 28,000 clones, less than 85% found once. This CDR3 spans 11 amino acids. The germline gives CDR1 SGHAT, CDR2 FQNNGV. Study findings and constraints: Lower baseline TCR diversity was reported for newly diagnosed patients than for healthy donors. Why the repertoires differ is still unclear, perhaps disease activity or prior therapy.

The TCR comes from a human donor with classical Hodgkin lymphoma. Source: peripheral blood mononuclear cells (PBMCs), taken before the second cycle of nivolumab. V is TRBV11-2 and J is TRBJ2-7, with TRBD1 as a possible D gene (5 bases). The CDR3 coding sequence is TGTGCTTCGCAGGGAAACTACGAGCAGTACGTC. This encodes CASQGNYEQYV.